The 12 T cell receptor beta chains in this list originate from one sample, sequenced in a study of Graves' ophthalmopathy and Graves' hyperthyroidism (dated by TCRdb to about 2018). The reads were generated on an Illumina HiSeq 2000. For repertoire sequencing, TCR beta CDR3 regions were amplified from RNA transcripts. A first-round RT-PCR used HTBI primers with the Qiagen OneStep RT-PCR kit, followed by a second-round multiplex PCR, size selection and purification. TCRdb reprocessed the public reads (quality trimming at Q25 with fastp, clone calling with MiXCR) and kept in-frame beta chains. For every CDR3 protein sequence, its rows merge into one entry that carries the most common genes and DNA. This sample holds approximately 330,000 distinct CDR3 sequences; roughly 15% were observed only once. About 12% of the sample belongs to the ten largest clones. Material: peripheral blood. The receptors were gathered from an adult man with Graves' ophthalmopathy.

This clonotype was found many times. CDR3: CSASRQGQSYEQYF. The CDR3 bases are TGCAGTGCTAGTCGTCAGGGCCAATCCTACGAGCAGTACTTC. The rearrangement links TRBV20-1 to TRBJ2-7; tentatively, D is TRBD1 (5 bases). Trimming took off 3 bases at V and 1 base at J, with 13 bases between the two ends. This CDR3 contains 14 residues. Looked up from germline, CDR1 is DFQATT and CDR2 is SNEGSKA (reference sequence).

The chain recombines TRBV6-1 with TRBJ1-6, with a weak D call TRBD1 (5 bases). V gave up 7 bases and J gave up 7 bases, with 17 bases separating them. The CDR3 length is 15 residues. Germline values: CDR1 MNHNS, CDR2 SASEGT. The CDR3 DNA reads TGTGCCAGCATTCTGGAACGACAGCTGAATTCACCCCTCCACTTT. Protein: CASILERQLNSPLHF.

This chain uses TRBV6-5 with TRBJ2-2; D uncertain. CDR3 size: 15 residues. V dropped 4 bases and J dropped 5 bases, with 14 bases sitting between them. Germline-derived CDR1 and CDR2 are MNHEY and SVGAGI. CDR3: CASSSDGFATGELFF. Written as DNA, the CDR3 is TGTGCCAGCAGTTCTGACGGGTTCGCAACCGGGGAGCTGTTTTTT.

This clonotype was found many times. The J gene is TRBJ1-2, the V gene TRBV5-1; D is possibly TRBD1 (6 bases). This CDR3 region has 14 residues. With 5 bases removed from V and 0 bases from J, the gap between germline ends came to 11 bases. Germline CDR1 and CDR2: SGHRS and YFSETQ. This chain's CDR3 is CASRSDRANYGYTF. CDR3 coding DNA: TGCGCCAGCAGGTCGGACAGAGCTAACTATGGCTACACCTTC.

This clonotype was detected many times. The chain has TRBV5-1 and TRBJ1-2; D remains unclear. CDR3 length: 13 residues. With 1 base removed from V and 0 bases from J, the gap between germline ends came to 4 bases. Germline values: CDR1 SGHRS, CDR2 YFSETQ. The CDR3 DNA reads as TGCGCCAGCAGCTTGAAGGCTAACTATGGCTACACCTTC. This sequence encodes CASSLKANYGYTF.

This clonotype was counted at least ten times. The rearrangement uses TRBV7-9 and TRBJ1-2, with 9 bases fitting TRBD1. V lost 5 bases to trimming and J lost 5 bases; unmatched junction nucleotides: 15. The CDR3 consists of 17 residues. Germline assignment: CDR1 SEHNR and CDR2 FQNEAQ (reference sequence). CDR3 DNA sequence: TGTGCCAGCAGCCTAGGACAGGGGTCGTTCGACCCGTATGGCTACACCTTC. Translating it yields CASSLGQGSFDPYGYTF.

This clonotype was seen many times. This chain connects TRBV29-1 to TRBJ2-7; D uncertain. This CDR3 spans 12 amino acids. V was shortened by 6 bases and J by 1 base, with 10 bases between the two germline ends. CDR1 SQVTM and CDR2 ANQGSEA come from the germline V gene. CDR3 protein: CSVQDDSYEQYF. CDR3 sequence (DNA): TGCAGCGTCCAGGACGATTCCTACGAGCAGTACTTC.

This clonotype was seen repeatedly, ten times or more. This chain connects TRBV6-5 to TRBJ2-7; 10 nucleotides line up with TRBD2. Unmatched junction bases numbered 8, after V lost 6 bases and J lost 3 bases. The length of the CDR3 is 15 residues. In germline, CDR1 is MNHEY, CDR2 SVGAGI. The CDR3 DNA follows: TGTGCCAGCAGCCAAACTAGCGGGGCCTACTACGAGCAGTACTTC. Protein product: CASSQTSGAYYEQYF.

The chain links TRBV15 to TRBJ2-2; D possibly corresponds to TRBD2 (5 bases). This CDR3 is built from 15 residues. Between the trimmed V and J ends, which lost 0 bases and 7 bases, there was a span of 12 bases. Germline-derived CDR1 and CDR2 are LNHNV and YYDKDF (reference sequence). The CDR3 region is CATSRDVALGGELFF. The CDR3 bases are TGTGCCACCAGCAGAGATGTAGCGTTGGGCGGGGAGCTGTTTTTT.

This clonotype has only one observation. The gene calls are TRBV15 and TRBJ2-5, with D possibly being TRBD2 (6 bases). The CDR3 consists of 13 residues. V lost 3 bases and J lost 4, with 9 bases in between. In germline, CDR1 is LNHNV, CDR2 YYDKDF (reference sequence). CDR3 sequence: CATSSFGGETQYF. The CDR3 bases are TGTGCCACCAGCAGCTTCGGGGGAGAGACCCAGTACTTC.

The gene calls are TRBV6-5 and TRBJ1-2; D gene uncertain. Trimming shortened V by 2 bases and J by 4 bases, and 11 bases separated the two germline ends. Germline V gene lookup returns CDR1 MNHEY and CDR2 SVGAGI. The CDR3 sequence is 14 residues long. This CDR3 reads CASSYKKGSYGYTF. The CDR3, as DNA: TGTGCCAGCAGTTACAAGAAGGGCAGCTATGGCTACACCTTC.

This clonotype was recorded many times. This rearrangement joins TRBV12-3 or TRBV12-4 to TRBJ1-2; no reliable D call. The germline V and J ends were trimmed by 3 bases and 0 bases, with 8 bases remaining between them. The CDR3 has 14 residues. The CDR3 spells CASSFSLANYGYTF. The DNA for the CDR3 is TGTGCCAGCAGTTTTAGTCTGGCTAACTATGGCTACACCTTC.